These T cell receptor beta chains were read from a single sample in a study of cytomegalovirus exposure and HLA in healthy donors. Sequencing was performed with immunoSEQ multiplex PCR; in TCRdb, only in-frame clones are kept and a portion is missing. The profile covers roughly 130,000 clones, with 84% appearing a single time and 2.5% to 3% taken by the ten largest. Sample: PBMCs. These receptors were taken from a woman aged 18-30 years in good health and CMV-seropositive. Both conserved end residues are part of each CDR3. The D gene is left open where the match is weak. Not all rows give a size; the values are once, few, many and, for expanded clones, a class.

D: -
V: TRBV18
J: TRBJ1-1
size: once
CDR3: CASSPSGWDTEAFF
DNA: TGTGCCAGCTCACCCTCAGGGTGGGACACTGAAGCTTTCTTT

D: TRBD1
V: TRBV6-1
J: TRBJ1-5
size: -
CDR3: CASSFRQGTNQPQHF
DNA: TGTGCCAGCAGTTTTAGACAGGGTACCAATCAGCCCCAGCATTTT

D: TRBD1
V: TRBV7-6
J: TRBJ2-1
size: few
CDR3: CASSSLSGTGTNEQFF
DNA: TGTGCCAGCAGCTCACTATCCGGGACAGGGACCAATGAGCAGTTCTTC

D: -
V: TRBV4-1
J: TRBJ1-4
size: -
CDR3: CASSQDAGPEKLFF
DNA: TGCGCCAGCAGCCAAGATGCAGGGCCTGAAAAACTGTTTTTT

D: TRBD1
V: TRBV14
J: TRBJ2-4
size: -
CDR3: CASSQVSSTGVKNIQYF
DNA: TGTGCCAGCAGCCAAGTTTCTTCGACAGGGGTAAAAAACATTCAGTACTTC

D: TRBD2
V: TRBV11-3
J: TRBJ2-5
size: -
CDR3: CASSMGGGQETQYF
DNA: TGTGCCAGCAGCATGGGCGGGGGCCAAGAGACCCAGTACTTC

D: -
V: TRBV9
J: TRBJ2-7
size: -
CDR3: CASSGGEISYEQYF
DNA: TGTGCCAGCAGCGGGGGCGAGATCTCCTACGAGCAGTACTTC

D: TRBD2
V: TRBV7-2
J: TRBJ2-3
size: -
CDR3: CASSLGVSGGAYIPDTQYF
DNA: TGTGCCAGCAGCTTAGGGGTTAGCGGGGGGGCTTATATCCCAGATACGCAGTATTTT

D: -
V: TRBV7-9
J: TRBJ2-1
size: -
CDR3: CASSLGTRGIENEQFF
DNA: TGTGCCAGCAGCCTTGGGACAAGGGGGATCGAAAATGAGCAGTTCTTC

D: TRBD2
V: TRBV14
J: TRBJ2-2
size: -
CDR3: CASSRTSGGPPPNTGELFF
DNA: TGTGCCAGCAGCCGCACTAGCGGGGGGCCCCCTCCGAACACCGGGGAGCTGTTTTTT

D: -
V: TRBV9
J: TRBJ2-3
size: -
CDR3: CASSVVLGGDPDTQYF
DNA: TGTGCCAGCAGCGTAGTTTTGGGGGGAGATCCAGATACGCAGTATTTT

D: TRBD1
V: TRBV9
J: TRBJ2-7
size: -
CDR3: CASSPQRRGSEQYF
DNA: TGTGCCAGCAGCCCCCAACGCAGGGGGTCCGAGCAGTACTTC

D: -
V: TRBV5-3
J: TRBJ1-5
size: -
CDR3: CARSLGKEGHSNQPQHF
DNA: TGTGCCAGAAGCTTGGGGAAGGAGGGTCATAGCAATCAGCCCCAGCATTTT

D: TRBD1
V: TRBV9
J: TRBJ2-2
size: -
CDR3: CASSVGQGSGELFF
DNA: TGTGCCAGCAGCGTGGGACAGGGGTCCGGGGAGCTGTTTTTT

D: -
V: TRBV20-1
J: TRBJ2-2
size: -
CDR3: CSARRPGELFF
DNA: TGCAGTGCTAGGCGGCCCGGGGAGCTGTTTTTT